A single sample gave rise to the 30 T cell receptor beta chains below, sequenced in a study of blood T cells in healthy people across ages. Sample-barcoded 5' priming and a J-beta primer mix drove a second PCR of about 7 to 11 cycles. TCRdb ran MiXCR on the 5' RACE reads and lists one entry per CDR3 protein. The table lists 1.5 million to 2 million distinct CDR3 sequences, around 48% of them singletons. Material for sequencing was blood. These receptors all stem from a middle-aged woman in good health.

This sequence joins TRBV20-1 and TRBJ1-2; D perhaps matches TRBD1 (6 bases). Trimming removed 0 bases at V and 5 bases at J, with 19 bases between. CDR1 and CDR2 from the germline V gene are DFQATT and SNEGSKA (reference sequence). The CDR3 is made up of 16 amino acids. The CDR3 here is CSAREARGMSVYGYTF. DNA for the CDR3: TGCAGTGCTAGAGAGGCCAGGGGTATGTCTGTTTATGGCTACACCTTC.

This clonotype has a handful of counts. The chain is built from TRBV20-1 and TRBJ2-7, with TRBD2 matching 9 bases. The V segment lost 6 bases and the J segment 7 bases; nucleotides outside the gene matches: 16. Germline V gene data show CDR1 as DFQATT and CDR2 as SNEGSKA (reference sequence). This CDR3 spans 15 amino acids. The CDR3: CSASGLAGPTTEQYF. CDR3 in DNA: TGCAGTGCGAGCGGCCTAGCGGGGCCGACTACGGAGCAGTACTTC.

With regard to this clonotype: At one boundary the junction diverges from the germline segment, which might be a read error. The chain has TRBV7-7 and TRBJ2-5, with 7 positions matching TRBD2. The CDR3 covers 14 residues. Germline V gives CDR1 SSHAT, CDR2 FNYEAQ (reference sequence). The CDR3: CASSSLGGGGAQYF. The CDR3 nucleotides are TGTGCTAGCAGCTCCCTCGGCGGGGGAGGGGCCCAGTACTTC.

This chain connects TRBV7-2 to TRBJ2-4; 13 bases map to TRBD2. The J call could be wrong; TRBJ2-7 is a better fit for the DNA end. This CDR3 spans 17 amino acids. Germline lookup yields CDR1 SGHTA and CDR2 FQGNSA. Here the CDR3 DNA reads TGTGCCAGCAGCTCCGGGACTAGCGGGGTTCCCGTCTACGAGCAGTACTTC. As protein: CASSSGTSGVPVYEQYF.

The chain links TRBV27 to TRBJ2-3; D gene ambiguous. The CDR3 runs to 12 residues. V was trimmed by 8 bases and J by 6 bases, leaving 12 bases between them. Germline CDR1 MNHEY, CDR2 SMNVEV (reference sequence). The CDR3 DNA follows: TGTGCCAGCTACAACCGTAGGGATACGCAGTATTTT. Translation gives CASYNRRDTQYF.

The chain couples TRBV5-1 to TRBJ2-3; possibly TRBD1 or TRBD2 for D (7 bases each). V was clipped by 0 bases and J by 4 bases, with 18 bases between them. CDR1 is SGHRS and CDR2 is YFSETQ in the germline V gene. This CDR3 has 17 amino acids. The CDR3 DNA reads TGCGCCAGCAGCTTGGACCCCGCAGGGGGGGCGGCAGATACGCAGTATTTT. Protein sequence: CASSLDPAGGAADTQYF.

This clonotype turned up a few times. The chain joins TRBV10-3 to TRBJ2-5, with D perhaps matching TRBD1 (6 bases). The V gene's germline CDR1 is ENHRY and CDR2 SYGVKD. V lost 10 bases to trimming and J lost 1 base, with 10 bases between them. The CDR3 totals 12 residues. In DNA, the CDR3 is TGTGCCACCCAGGGGTCCCAAGAGACCCAGTACTTC. Amino acid sequence: CATQGSQETQYF.

This clonotype occurred a few times. The chain has TRBV3-1 and TRBJ2-5; 8 positions agree with TRBD1. The germline gives CDR1 LGHDT, CDR2 YNNKEL (reference sequence). The CDR3 consists of 16 residues. V dropped 4 bases and J dropped 2; count of bases not matched to a gene: 9. CDR3 sequence: CASSRNPGTGQETQYF. The CDR3 nucleotides read TGTGCCAGCAGCCGAAACCCTGGGACAGGTCAAGAGACCCAGTACTTC.

This clonotype was counted between two and nine times. The gene calls are TRBV20-1 and TRBJ2-5, with a weak D call TRBD1 (5 bases). Per germline, CDR1 DFQATT and CDR2 SNEGSKA (reference sequence). The CDR3 sequence is 13 residues long. V was trimmed by 3 bases and J by 12 bases, leaving 20 bases between them. The CDR3 bases are TGCAGTGCTAGTCCCGGACATGATCTCGGAAAGTACTTC. Encoded protein: CSASPGHDLGKYF.

The chain uses TRBV7-2 and TRBJ2-7, with 7 bases lining up with TRBD2. The DNA matches TRBJ2-5 better at its end, which makes the J call doubtful. CDR3 size: 16 residues. Germline values: CDR1 SGHTA, CDR2 FQGNSA. The CDR3 DNA reads as TGTGCCAGCAGTCCTTCCCCCGGGGGGAGGTGGGAGACCCAGTACTTC. Encoded protein: CASSPSPGGRWETQYF.

The V gene is TRBV3-1, the J gene TRBJ1-2; no clear D gene. This CDR3 comprises 15 residues. Trimming removed 0 bases from V and 8 bases from J, with 16 bases in between. Germline CDR1 is LGHDT and CDR2 is YNNKEL (reference sequence). The CDR3 DNA follows: TGTGCCAGCAGCCAAGATGGATTCCGTAGGAAGGGCTACACCTTC. Protein product: CASSQDGFRRKGYTF.

J is TRBJ1-2 and V is TRBV10-3, with no clear D. The CDR3 is 13 amino acids. The V end lost 8 bases, the J end lost 0 bases, and 10 bases lay between the germline ends. Germline CDR1 is ENHRY and CDR2 is SYGVKD. The CDR3 reads CAIGSPSNYGYTF. CDR3 in DNA: TGTGCCATCGGCAGCCCTTCTAACTATGGCTACACCTTC.

Concerning this clonotype: One end of the junction does not line up with germline, which may come from a read error. The V gene is TRBV29-1, the J gene TRBJ1-1; 7 nucleotides align to TRBD1. The CDR3 contains 15 residues. Per germline, CDR1 SQVTM and CDR2 ANQGSEA. This CDR3 reads CSVEKVTGTNTGAFF. CDR3 DNA: TGCAGCGTTGAAAAAGTGACAGGGACGAACACTGGAGCTTTCTTT.

This clonotype has a handful of counts. The chain employs TRBV20-1 and TRBJ2-3; no firm D call. Germline V lookup: CDR1 DFQATT, CDR2 SNEGSKA (reference sequence). Trimming took off 3 bases at V and 0 bases at J, with 10 bases between the two ends. The CDR3 covers 14 residues. CDR3 in amino acids: CSASPTDSTDTQYF. For the CDR3, the DNA is TGCAGTGCTAGTCCCACGGACAGCACAGATACGCAGTATTTT.

This sequence joins TRBV7-2 and TRBJ2-3, with TRBD1 identical over 8 bases. The CDR3 has 14 residues. With 5 bases clipped from V and 1 base from J, the junction kept 2 bases outside the gene matches. The germline CDR1 and CDR2 sequences are SGHTA and FQGNSA. CDR3 coding DNA: TGTGCCAGCAGCAAGGGACAGGGCACAGATACGCAGTATTTT. It specifies CASSKGQGTDTQYF.

V is TRBV9 and J is TRBJ1-2, with D hard to call. The length of the CDR3 is 16 residues. The V gene's germline CDR1 is SGDLS and CDR2 YYNGEE. The V and J ends lost 0 bases and 0 bases respectively, with 12 bases between them. For the CDR3, the DNA is TGTGCCAGCAGCGTAGGGCGAGATAATTCTAACTATGGCTACACCTTC. It codes for CASSVGRDNSNYGYTF.

The CDR3: CASRAQGPNQPQHF. CDR3 bases: TGTGCCAGCAGGGCACAAGGCCCAAATCAGCCCCAGCATTTT. The chain couples TRBV28 to TRBJ1-5; D uncertain. This CDR3 has 14 amino acids. Germline CDR1 reads MDHEN; CDR2 reads SYDVKM. V dropped 6 bases and J dropped 4 bases, with 13 bases sitting between them.

The chain links TRBV20-1 to TRBJ2-7, with 10 bases fitting TRBD1. The CDR3 contains 14 residues. Germline V lookup: CDR1 DFQATT, CDR2 SNEGSKA (reference sequence). The trim removed 4 bases at V and 2 bases at J, leaving 5 bases unmatched. The CDR3 bases are TGCAGTGCTACAAGGACAGGGGGGGCCTACGAGCAGTACTTC. Translating gives CSATRTGGAYEQYF.

This rearrangement joins TRBV11-1 to TRBJ2-1; 11 bases are shared with TRBD2. The CDR3 has 16 amino acids. Germline CDR1 reads SGHAT; CDR2 reads FQDESV (reference sequence). Trimming took 4 bases from V and 0 from J; bases not matched to a gene: 2. The CDR3 reads CASSSGLADSYNEQFF. The DNA of the CDR3 is TGTGCCAGCAGCTCGGGACTAGCGGACTCCTACAATGAGCAGTTCTTC.

On this clonotype: Its ends do not fully match the called genes, so a read error is possible. CDR3 bases: TGTGTCAGCAGTGACTCGAACGGGGTTTCCTACGAGCAGTACTTC. This translates into CVSSDSNGVSYEQYF. The chain combines TRBV6-4 with TRBJ2-7; tentatively, D is TRBD2 (5 bases). Per germline, CDR1 MRHNA and CDR2 SNTAGT. There are 15 residues in the CDR3.

V usage is TRBV6-2 or TRBV6-3 and J usage is TRBJ2-1; no clear D. V was cut by 5 bases and J by 5 bases, with 10 bases left in between. There are 13 residues in the CDR3. Germline CDR1 reads MNHEY; CDR2 reads SVGEGT. The CDR3: CASSLWDDNEQFF. CDR3 nucleotides: TGTGCCAGCAGTCTTTGGGATGACAATGAGCAGTTCTTC.

This clonotype turned up a few times. This rearrangement joins TRBV20-1 to TRBJ2-1; D gene uncertain. Germline V gives CDR1 DFQATT, CDR2 SNEGSKA (reference sequence). V was clipped by 6 bases and J by 9 bases, with 15 bases between them. The CDR3 sequence is 12 residues long. The CDR3 DNA is TGCAGTGCCGGTGTGAGGTGGTTTGAGCAGTTCTTC. Protein sequence: CSAGVRWFEQFF.

This clonotype was recorded a few times. V gene TRBV11-1 combines with J gene TRBJ2-7; TRBD1 might be the D (5 bases). V was clipped by 2 bases and J by 2 bases, with 10 bases between them. CDR1 is SGHAT, CDR2 FQDESV, per germline (reference sequence). This CDR3 spans 14 amino acids. The CDR3 coding sequence is TGTGCCAGCAGCTTAACTGACAGAGCCTACGAGCAGTACTTC. Translating gives CASSLTDRAYEQYF.

This clonotype was seen more than once but under ten times. A read error may account for a junction end that differs from germline. J is TRBJ2-1 and V is TRBV7-7; TRBD2 aligns across 10 bases. Germline values: CDR1 SSHAT, CDR2 FNYEAQ (reference sequence). This CDR3 comprises 18 residues. CDR3 sequence (DNA): TGTGCTAGCAGCTTGGGCGTCGGGGGAGCGGGGGGGAGAAATGAGCAGTTCTTC. This sequence encodes CASSLGVGGAGGRNEQFF.

The V and J genes are TRBV7-3 and TRBJ2-5, with D perhaps TRBD2 (6 bases). The V end lost 5 bases, the J end lost 2 bases, and 12 bases lay between the germline ends. This CDR3 is 14 amino acids long. Germline values: CDR1 SGHTA, CDR2 FQGTGA. As DNA, the CDR3 is TGTGCCAGCAGCGTACTCGGAGGGCAAGAGACCCAGTACTTC. Its protein product is CASSVLGGQETQYF.

This rearrangement joins TRBV6-5 to TRBJ2-1, with 12 bases identical to TRBD2. The CDR3 covers 17 residues. The J segment lost 9 bases and the V segment lost 0 bases, leaving 9 bases of the junction unmatched. Germline V gene lookup returns CDR1 MNHEY and CDR2 SVGAGI. CDR3 nucleotides: TGTGCCAGCAGTTACTCCGTTCTAGCGGGGGGGCCGGGTGAGCAGTTCTTC. As protein: CASSYSVLAGGPGEQFF.

CDR3 amino acids: CASSQGRYDEQYF. The CDR3 nucleotides read TGTGCCAGCAGCCAGGGGCGATACGACGAGCAGTACTTC. The chain uses TRBV7-2 and TRBJ2-7; a possible D gene is TRBD1 (6 bases). V was shortened by 5 bases and J by 5 bases, with 13 bases between the two germline ends. The CDR3 has 13 amino acids. Germline CDR1 is SGHTA and CDR2 is FQGNSA. The variable domain in full, completed from reference TRBV7-2 and TRBJ2-7, reads GAGVSQSPSNKVTEKGKDVELRCDPISGHTALYWYRQSLGQGLEFLIYFQGNSAPDKSGLPSDRFSAERTGGSVSTLTIQRTQQEDSAVYLCASSQGRYDEQYFGPGTRLTVT.

The genes are TRBV20-1 and TRBJ2-1; 10 bases match TRBD2. The V gene's germline CDR1 is DFQATT and CDR2 SNEGSKA (reference sequence). V was clipped by 6 bases and J by 0 bases; unmatched bases: 5. The CDR3 extends over 15 amino acids. DNA for the CDR3: TGCAGTGCAGATCCTAGCGGGAGCTCCTACAATGAGCAGTTCTTC. The encoded protein is CSADPSGSSYNEQFF.

The V and J genes are TRBV28 and TRBJ2-5; 7 bases align to TRBD1. The V gene's germline CDR1 is MDHEN and CDR2 SYDVKM. The CDR3 runs 11 residues. V lost 6 bases, J lost 9 bases, and 4 bases stayed unmatched. The CDR3 sequence is CASRVQGAQYF. CDR3 DNA: TGTGCCAGCAGGGTGCAGGGGGCCCAGTACTTC.

The chain couples TRBV20-1 to TRBJ2-4; TRBD2 aligns across 7 bases. CDR1 is DFQATT and CDR2 is SNEGSKA in the germline V gene (reference sequence). CDR3 size: 13 residues. With 4 bases clipped from V and 6 bases from J, the junction kept 6 bases outside the gene matches. CDR3 residues: CSANRGVGNIQYF. The CDR3 DNA reads TGCAGTGCTAATCGGGGGGTTGGAAACATTCAGTACTTC.